Following are 13 T cell receptor beta chains from one sample sequenced in a study of blood T cell repertoires in COVID-19. The data were produced by immunoSEQ multiplex PCR, yet TCRdb's version contains in-frame clones alone and is incomplete. Among roughly 150,000 clones, 80% to 85% were seen once, and the ten largest hold around 8.4%. Sequenced material: peripheral blood. All receptors come from a woman older than 75 with active or convalescent COVID-19.

V is TRBV3-1 (or the pseudogene TRBV3-2) and J is TRBJ2-3; D gene uncertain. The V gene lost 2 bases and the J gene lost 4 bases, with 4 bases spanning the gap. Germline CDR1 is LGHDT and CDR2 is YNNKEL (reference sequence). The CDR3 sequence is 12 residues long. The CDR3 loop reads CASSQIADTQYF. The CDR3 bases are TGTGCCAGCAGCCAAATAGCAGATACGCAGTATTTT.

V and J are TRBV19 and TRBJ1-5, with 7 bases matching TRBD1. The V and J ends lost 8 bases and 1 base, in that order; junction bases with no gene match: 5. Germline CDR1 LNHDA, CDR2 SQIVND (reference sequence). The CDR3 extends over 14 amino acids. In nucleotides, the CDR3 is TGTGCCAGTGATGAGGGGGCGAGCAATCAGCCCCAGCATTTT. Its translation: CASDEGASNQPQHF.

The V gene is TRBV6-5, the J gene TRBJ2-7, with TRBD1 matching 8 bases. The germline CDR1 and CDR2 sequences are MNHEY and SVGAGI. The CDR3 consists of 14 residues. Germline trimming cut 3 bases from V and 2 bases from J; bases unmatched to any gene: 3. CDR3 bases: TGTGCCAGCAGTTATGGACAGGGACCCTACGAGCAGTACTTC. Its translation: CASSYGQGPYEQYF.

CDR3 DNA: TGCGCCAGCAGCTTCGGGGGGTACAAGGACACCATATATTTT. As protein: CASSFGGYKDTIYF. The chain recombines TRBV5-1 with TRBJ1-3, with D tentatively TRBD1 (5 bases). The CDR3 extends over 14 amino acids. V lost 2 bases to trimming and J lost 8 bases, with 14 bases between them. Germline-derived CDR1 and CDR2 are SGHRS and YFSETQ.

J is TRBJ1-1 and V is TRBV15; D gene unclear. V shed 4 bases and J shed 3 bases, with 6 bases lying between them. Germline loops: CDR1 LNHNV, CDR2 YYDKDF (reference sequence). The CDR3 sequence is 12 residues long. In nucleotides, the CDR3 is TGTGCCACCAGCAAAGGAGACACTGAAGCTTTCTTT. Translating gives CATSKGDTEAFF.

CDR3 loop: CASSMRVGNSPLHF. The CDR3 DNA reads as TGTGCCAGCAGCATGAGGGTTGGAAATTCACCCCTCCACTTT. The chain is built from TRBV5-4 and TRBJ1-6; D is unresolved. V lost 4 bases, J lost 7 bases, and 12 bases lay in between. The CDR3 has 14 residues. Germline V gene sequence: CDR1 SGHNT, CDR2 YYREEE (reference sequence).

This chain links TRBV7-2 with TRBJ1-5; possible D gene TRBD1, 6 bases. The ends were cut back, 4 bases at V and 5 bases at J, with 9 bases in the middle. The CDR3 runs 13 residues. The germline V gene has CDR1 SGHTA and CDR2 FQGNSA. The CDR3 loop reads CASSSRGYQPQHF. In DNA form, the CDR3 reads TGTGCCAGCAGCTCCAGGGGATATCAGCCCCAGCATTTT. Variable domain in full (rest from reference TRBV7-2 and TRBJ1-5): GAGVSQSPSNKVTEKGKDVELRCDPISGHTALYWYRQSLGQGLEFLIYFQGNSAPDKSGLPSDRFSAERTGGSVSTLTIQRTQQEDSAVYLCASSSRGYQPQHFGDGTRLSIL.

This chain joins TRBV6-6 and TRBJ1-5, with TRBD1 as a possible D gene (6 bases). This CDR3 region has 17 residues. Germline V gene lookup returns CDR1 MNHNY and CDR2 SVGAGI (reference sequence). Trimming took off 5 bases at V and 5 bases at J, with 22 bases between the two ends. The CDR3 loop reads CASSQTRGSGGHQPQHF. CDR3 nucleotides: TGTGCCAGCAGTCAGACCCGGGGTTCGGGGGGCCATCAGCCCCAGCATTTT.

V and J are TRBV7-9 and TRBJ2-5; TRBD2 matches 8 bases. CDR3 size: 17 residues. Germline CDR1 and CDR2: SEHNR and FQNEAQ (reference sequence). Trimming cost V 4 bases and J 3 bases; bases outside gene matches: 13. In DNA form, the CDR3 reads TGTGCCAGCAGCTCAGACGGGGGGGAAAGGAGGAAAGAGACCCAGTACTTC. Amino acids: CASSSDGGERRKETQYF.

The V gene is TRBV9, the J gene TRBJ1-2, with 7 bases aligning to TRBD1. The length of the CDR3 is 14 residues. Germline lookup yields CDR1 SGDLS and CDR2 YYNGEE. The V gene end was trimmed by 0 bases and the J gene end by 3 bases; junction bases not matched to a gene: 2. The CDR3 coding sequence is TGTGCCAGCAGCGTAGGACAGGGATACTATGGCTACACCTTC. Translated, it gives CASSVGQGYYGYTF.

The V and J genes are TRBV7-9 and TRBJ1-4, with 7 nucleotides matching TRBD1. CDR1 is SEHNR, CDR2 FQNEAQ, per germline (reference sequence). The CDR3 sequence is 15 residues long. The V segment lost 4 bases and the J segment 4 bases; nucleotides outside the gene matches: 6. CDR3 region: CASSSSGTVNEKLFF. The CDR3 bases are TGTGCCAGCAGCTCCTCCGGGACAGTTAATGAAAAACTGTTTTTT.

The gene calls are TRBV11-3 and TRBJ1-1, with D possibly matching TRBD1 (6 bases). Trimming took 4 bases from V and 1 from J, leaving 7 bases between them. In germline, CDR1 is SGHNT, CDR2 YENEEA. The CDR3 covers 13 residues. The CDR3 is CASSSQGNTEAFF. The DNA for the CDR3 is TGTGCCAGCAGCTCACAGGGGAACACTGAAGCTTTCTTT.

This chain links TRBV21-1 with TRBJ1-1; the table's D call of TRBD1 was not tested on the DNA. TRBV21-1 is tagged as a pseudogene. The CDR3 runs 18 residues. Here the CDR3 DNA reads TGTGCCAGCAGCTTCCGTCCCGCGGTTCAGGGTATGAACACTGAAGCTTTCTTT. It specifies CASSFRPAVQGMNTEAFF.